Each of the 14 T cell receptor beta chains below was sequenced from the same sample in a study of cytomegalovirus exposure and HLA in healthy donors. In the PCR, 60 Vbeta and 13 Jbeta primers were used. The assay was immunoSEQ multiplex PCR, and TCRdb's table has in-frame clones only and misses some. The sample has almost 90,000 clones, 85% seen once. The source material was PBMCs. These TCRs come from a man aged 40-50 years in good health and CMV-seropositive.

This chain links TRBV5-1 with TRBJ2-5; 7 bases align to TRBD2. V lost 2 bases, J lost 0 bases, and 10 bases stayed unmatched. Germline CDR1 SGHRS, CDR2 YFSETQ. The CDR3 runs to 17 residues. The CDR3 region is CASSLLAGDRNQETQYF. CDR3 coding DNA: TGCGCCAGCAGCTTACTCGCGGGGGACCGAAACCAAGAGACCCAGTACTTC. Full variable domain (rest looked up from reference TRBV5-1 and TRBJ2-5): KAGVTQTPRYLIKTRGQQVTLSCSPISGHRSVSWYQQTPGQGLQFLFEYFSETQRNKGNFPGRFSGRQFSNSRSEMNVSTLELGDSALYLCASSLLAGDRNQETQYFGPGTRLLVL.

The rearrangement links TRBV6-5 to TRBJ2-3; 10 positions match TRBD2. Looked up from germline, CDR1 is MNHEY and CDR2 is SVGAGI. The CDR3 has 14 residues. Trimming took 5 bases from V and 4 from J; bases not matched to a gene: 3. This chain's CDR3 is CASSGAGGADTQYF. The CDR3 DNA sequence: TGTGCCAGCAGTGGAGCGGGGGGGGCAGATACGCAGTATTTT.

V and J are TRBV28 and TRBJ2-7; TRBD1 aligns across 9 bases. CDR3 length: 16 residues. Germline trimming cut 5 bases from V and 3 bases from J; bases unmatched to any gene: 11. Per germline, CDR1 MDHEN and CDR2 SYDVKM. The CDR3 DNA is TGTGCCAGCAGTCGGCGGGGGACAGGGAAGGGCTACGAGCAGTACTTC. It specifies CASSRRGTGKGYEQYF.

J is TRBJ2-7 and V is TRBV28; D gene uncertain. CDR1 is MDHEN and CDR2 is SYDVKM in the germline V gene. CDR3 size: 14 residues. The V gene lost 2 bases and the J gene lost 2 bases, with 10 bases spanning the gap. The CDR3 loop reads CASSLSLPPYEQYF. The CDR3 coding sequence is TGTGCCAGCAGTTTAAGTCTACCCCCCTACGAGCAGTACTTC.

The V call is TRBV11-2, the J call TRBJ1-5; D is perhaps TRBD1 (5 bases). The V end was cut by 5 bases, the J end by 10 bases, with 15 bases between. Germline V gene sequence: CDR1 SGHAT, CDR2 FQNNGV. CDR3 length: 13 residues. This chain's CDR3 is CASSLAGQGPQHF. CDR3 coding DNA: TGTGCCAGCAGCCTAGCTGGGCAGGGACCCCAGCATTTT. Together with reference TRBV11-2 and TRBJ1-5, the CDR3 gives the full variable domain: EAGVAQSPRYKIIEKRQSVAFWCNPISGHATLYWYQQILGQGPKLLIQFQNNGVVDDSQLPKDRFSAERLKGVDSTLKIQPAKLEDSAVYLCASSLAGQGPQHFGDGTRLSIL.

The chain joins TRBV7-6 to TRBJ2-1, with 11 bases fitting TRBD2. The germline gives CDR1 SGHVS, CDR2 FNYEAQ. Losses at the gene ends were 6 bases for V and 3 bases for J; bases not matched to a gene: 7. The CDR3 spans 16 residues. Written as DNA, the CDR3 is TGTGCCAGCAGTCCCATAGCGGGAGGGCTCTACAATGAGCAGTTCTTC. Protein product: CASSPIAGGLYNEQFF. Looking up the rest from reference TRBV7-6 and TRBJ2-1 gives the full variable domain: GAGVSQSPRYKVTKRGQDVALRCDPISGHVSLYWYRQALGQGPEFLTYFNYEAQQDKSGLPNDRFSAERPEGSISTLTIQRTEQRDSAMYRCASSPIAGGLYNEQFFGPGTRLTVL.

This chain uses TRBV7-9 with TRBJ2-3; 9 nucleotides match TRBD1. The germline CDR1 and CDR2 sequences are SEHNR and FQNEAQ (reference sequence). The CDR3 contains 14 residues. With V trimmed by 1 base and J by 9 bases, 5 bases remained unmatched. CDR3 bases: TGTGCCAGCAGCTTAGAGGGACAGGGCAGAACGCAGTATTTT. It specifies CASSLEGQGRTQYF.

The chain is built from TRBV5-1 and TRBJ2-7; TRBD1 agrees at 8 bases. V lost 2 bases to trimming and J lost 6 bases; unmatched junction nucleotides: 1. Germline values: CDR1 SGHRS, CDR2 YFSETQ. The CDR3 has 12 residues. The CDR3 nucleotides read TGCGCCAGCAGCTTTGACAGGGGCGAGCAGTACTTC. Residues: CASSFDRGEQYF. The whole variable domain, remainder taken from reference TRBV5-1 and TRBJ2-7, is KAGVTQTPRYLIKTRGQQVTLSCSPISGHRSVSWYQQTPGQGLQFLFEYFSETQRNKGNFPGRFSGRQFSNSRSEMNVSTLELGDSALYLCASSFDRGEQYFGPGTRLTVT.

J is TRBJ2-7 and V is TRBV19; TRBD1 aligns across 7 bases. Germline values: CDR1 LNHDA, CDR2 SQIVND (reference sequence). There are 16 residues in the CDR3. Trimming cost V 5 bases and J 5 bases; bases outside gene matches: 15. CDR3 in DNA: TGTGCCAGTAGTCCTCACCCCGGGCGTCAGGGGGACGAGCAGTACTTC. Residues: CASSPHPGRQGDEQYF.

The chain joins TRBV28 to TRBJ2-3; D gene unclear. Germline V gene sequence: CDR1 MDHEN, CDR2 SYDVKM. This CDR3 has 16 amino acids. Between the trimmed V and J ends, which lost 4 bases and 1 base, there was a span of 15 bases. This chain's CDR3 is CASSSVSGGRTDTQYF. CDR3 bases: TGTGCCAGCAGTTCCGTTTCCGGCGGTCGCACAGATACGCAGTATTTT.

The chain joins TRBV12-5 to TRBJ2-1, with 9 bases that match TRBD1. The length of the CDR3 is 14 residues. With 1 base clipped from V and 8 bases from J, the junction kept 3 bases outside the gene matches. Germline loops: CDR1 LGHNT, CDR2 FRNRAP. The CDR3 DNA reads TGTGCTAGTGGTTTGGGTACAGGGGGCTATGAGCAGTTCTTC. This gives the protein CASGLGTGGYEQFF.

This chain connects TRBV5-1 to TRBJ1-2, with no clear D. The CDR3 loop spans 15 amino acids. V lost 0 bases to trimming and J lost 0 bases, with 9 bases between them. Germline CDR1 reads SGHRS; CDR2 reads YFSETQ. The CDR3 spells CASSLGVAANYGYTF. In nucleotides, the CDR3 is TGCGCCAGCAGCTTGGGTGTGGCGGCTAACTATGGCTACACCTTC. The variable domain in full, completed from reference TRBV5-1 and TRBJ1-2, reads KAGVTQTPRYLIKTRGQQVTLSCSPISGHRSVSWYQQTPGQGLQFLFEYFSETQRNKGNFPGRFSGRQFSNSRSEMNVSTLELGDSALYLCASSLGVAANYGYTFGSGTRLTVV.

This clone was seen a single time. The chain recombines TRBV5-1 with TRBJ1-1, with D perhaps TRBD1 (5 bases). The germline gives CDR1 SGHRS, CDR2 YFSETQ. The CDR3 runs 15 residues. The germline V and J ends were trimmed by 2 bases and 0 bases, with 11 bases remaining between them. CDR3 loop: CASSLPGLMNTEAFF. As DNA, the CDR3 is TGCGCCAGCAGCTTACCGGGACTTATGAACACTGAAGCTTTCTTT. The full variable domain, in which reference TRBV5-1 and TRBJ1-1 provide the parts outside the CDR3, is KAGVTQTPRYLIKTRGQQVTLSCSPISGHRSVSWYQQTPGQGLQFLFEYFSETQRNKGNFPGRFSGRQFSNSRSEMNVSTLELGDSALYLCASSLPGLMNTEAFFGQGTRLTVV.

This clone was observed a single time. The chain combines TRBV7-3 with TRBJ1-1; tentatively, D is TRBD1 (5 bases). Germline V gene lookup returns CDR1 SGHTA and CDR2 FQGTGA. The CDR3 runs 16 residues. Between the trimmed V and J ends, which lost 5 bases and 0 bases, there was a span of 16 bases. In DNA form, the CDR3 reads TGTGCCAGCAGCCTACAACGACAGCTATTGAACACTGAAGCTTTCTTT. It encodes CASSLQRQLLNTEAFF. Full variable domain (remainder filled in from reference TRBV7-3 and TRBJ1-1): GAGVSQTPSNKVTEKGKYVELRCDPISGHTALYWYRQSLGQGPEFLIYFQGTGAADDSGLPNDRFFAVRPEGSVSTLKIQRTERGDSAVYLCASSLQRQLLNTEAFFGQGTRLTVV.